These T cell receptor beta chains were read from a single sample in a study of blood T cells in healthy people across ages. TCRdb reprocessed the 5' RACE reads via MiXCR and lists one record per CDR3 protein. This repertoire shows approximately 690,000 distinct CDR3 sequences, around 54% found once; its top ten account for more than 35%. Material: blood. The receptors were gathered from a man in his sixties in good health. The CDR3 runs from the conserved cysteine through the conserved F or W. The order of the fields is V gene, J gene, CDR3 protein.

TRBV29-1	TRBJ2-5	CSVDAGGPKTQYF
TRBV5-1	TRBJ1-1	CASSLGVNTEAFF
TRBV7-9	TRBJ2-5	CSSSPGGGEQYF
TRBV20-1	TRBJ2-7	CSARGASGDYEQYF
TRBV5-1	TRBJ2-1	CASIPGGSYNEQFF
TRBV6-2/TRBV6-3	TRBJ2-2	CASSDGGKNTGELFF
TRBV6-2/TRBV6-3	TRBJ2-7	CASSGAASSYEQYF
TRBV15	TRBJ1-5	CATTLLGSQPQHF
TRBV11-2	TRBJ1-6	CASSYRVRSNSPLHF
TRBV6-5	TRBJ2-5	CASSYSSGLQETQYF
TRBV28	TRBJ2-5	CASSLDGAHQETQYF
TRBV5-6	TRBJ2-2	CASSPSRQGGPGELFF
TRBV12-3/TRBV12-4	TRBJ1-4	CASSLVDEKLFF
TRBV20-1	TRBJ2-1	CSVLMGAWEQFF
TRBV5-1	TRBJ2-3	CASSPEGGGSTDTQYF
TRBV5-6	NA	CASLPGVGETQYF
TRBV5-1	TRBJ2-5	CASSPAVGGATQETQYF
TRBV4-2	TRBJ2-1	CASSLAGGDNNEQFF
TRBV4-1	TRBJ2-7	CASSQQTDAEQYF
TRBV29-1	TRBJ2-5	CSFGRAGEETQYF
TRBV7-2	TRBJ1-2	CASSTGGYYGYTF
TRBV6-6	TRBJ2-5	CASRGTALPQETQYF
TRBV3-1	TRBJ2-5	CASSPLGAGQETQYF
TRBV27	TRBJ2-5	CASSLYYGTSGAQETQYF
TRBV20-1	TRBJ2-1	CSAPAPSGASYNEQFF
TRBV7-9	TRBJ2-3	CAGSPVRTGYTDTQYF
TRBV5-6	TRBJ2-5	CASSTQGFEETQYF
TRBV28	NA	CASSFGRVQTQYF
TRBV7-8	TRBJ2-3	CASSLVAVAGITDTQYF